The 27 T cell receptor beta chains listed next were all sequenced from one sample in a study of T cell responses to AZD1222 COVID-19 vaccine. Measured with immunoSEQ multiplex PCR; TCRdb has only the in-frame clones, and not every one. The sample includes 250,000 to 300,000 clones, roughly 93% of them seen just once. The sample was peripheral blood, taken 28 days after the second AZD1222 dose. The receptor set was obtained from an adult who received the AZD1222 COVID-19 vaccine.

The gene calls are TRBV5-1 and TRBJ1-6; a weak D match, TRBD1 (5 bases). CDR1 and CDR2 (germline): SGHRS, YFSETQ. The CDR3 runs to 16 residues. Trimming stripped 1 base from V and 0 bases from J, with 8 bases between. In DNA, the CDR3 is TGCGCCAGCAGCTTGAGTGACAGCTCCTATAATTCACCCCTCCACTTT. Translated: CASSLSDSSYNSPLHF.

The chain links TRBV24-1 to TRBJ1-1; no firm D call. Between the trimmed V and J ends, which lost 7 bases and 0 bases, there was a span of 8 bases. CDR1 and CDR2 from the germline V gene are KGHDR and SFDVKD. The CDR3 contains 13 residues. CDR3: CATSLGVNTEAFF. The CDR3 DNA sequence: TGTGCCACCAGCCTCGGGGTGAACACTGAAGCTTTCTTT.

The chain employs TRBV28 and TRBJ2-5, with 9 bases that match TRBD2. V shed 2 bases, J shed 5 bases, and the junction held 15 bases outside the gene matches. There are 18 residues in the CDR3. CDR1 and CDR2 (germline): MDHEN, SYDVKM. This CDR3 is CASSLIHLAGVGWETQYF. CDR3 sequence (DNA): TGTGCCAGCAGTTTAATCCATTTAGCGGGAGTGGGATGGGAGACCCAGTACTTC.

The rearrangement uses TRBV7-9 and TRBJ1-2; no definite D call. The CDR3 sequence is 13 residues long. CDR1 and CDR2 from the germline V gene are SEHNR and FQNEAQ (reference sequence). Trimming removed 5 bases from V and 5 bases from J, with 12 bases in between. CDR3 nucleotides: TGTGCCAGCAGCCCGCGTGAGCTATATGGCTACACCTTC. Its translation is CASSPRELYGYTF.

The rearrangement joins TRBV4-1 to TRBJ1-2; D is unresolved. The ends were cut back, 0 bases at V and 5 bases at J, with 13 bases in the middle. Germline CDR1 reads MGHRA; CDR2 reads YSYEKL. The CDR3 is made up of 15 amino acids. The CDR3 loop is CASSQDTLVMYGYTF. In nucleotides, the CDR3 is TGCGCCAGCAGCCAAGATACACTAGTTATGTATGGCTACACCTTC.

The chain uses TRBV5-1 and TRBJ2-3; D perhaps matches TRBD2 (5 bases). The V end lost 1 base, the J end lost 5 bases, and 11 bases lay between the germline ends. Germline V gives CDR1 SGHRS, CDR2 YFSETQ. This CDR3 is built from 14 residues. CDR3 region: CASSLLGVRDTQYF. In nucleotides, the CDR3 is TGCGCCAGCAGCTTGTTGGGAGTGAGAGATACGCAGTATTTT.

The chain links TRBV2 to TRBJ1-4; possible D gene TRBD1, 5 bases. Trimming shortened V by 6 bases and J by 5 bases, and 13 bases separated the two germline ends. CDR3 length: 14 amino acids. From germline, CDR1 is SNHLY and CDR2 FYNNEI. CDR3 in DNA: TGTGCCAGCAGGGGGGTGGGAACAAATGAAAAACTGTTTTTT. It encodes CASRGVGTNEKLFF. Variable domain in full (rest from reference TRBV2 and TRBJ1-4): EPEVTQTPSHQVTQMGQEVILRCVPISNHLYFYWYRQILGQKVEFLVSFYNNEISEKSEIFDDQFSVERPDGSNFTLKIRSTKLEDSAMYFCASRGVGTNEKLFFGSGTQLSVL.

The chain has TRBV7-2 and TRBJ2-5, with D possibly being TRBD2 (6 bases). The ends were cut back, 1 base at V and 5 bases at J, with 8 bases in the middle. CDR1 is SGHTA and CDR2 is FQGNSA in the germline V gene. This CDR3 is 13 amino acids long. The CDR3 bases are TGTGCCAGCAGCTTAGGCGGAGGGGAGACCCAGTACTTC. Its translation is CASSLGGGETQYF.

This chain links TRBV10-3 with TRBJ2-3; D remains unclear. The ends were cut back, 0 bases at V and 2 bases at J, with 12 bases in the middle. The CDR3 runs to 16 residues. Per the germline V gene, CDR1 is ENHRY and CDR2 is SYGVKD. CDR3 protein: CAISESRAALTDTQYF. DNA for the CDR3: TGTGCCATCAGTGAGTCCCGGGCAGCCCTCACAGATACGCAGTATTTT.

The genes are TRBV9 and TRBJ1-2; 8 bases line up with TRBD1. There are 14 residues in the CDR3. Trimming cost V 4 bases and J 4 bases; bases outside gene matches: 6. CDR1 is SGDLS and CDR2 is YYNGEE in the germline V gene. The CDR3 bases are TGTGCCAGCAGCTTAACGGACAGGGTCTATGGCTACACCTTC. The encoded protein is CASSLTDRVYGYTF.

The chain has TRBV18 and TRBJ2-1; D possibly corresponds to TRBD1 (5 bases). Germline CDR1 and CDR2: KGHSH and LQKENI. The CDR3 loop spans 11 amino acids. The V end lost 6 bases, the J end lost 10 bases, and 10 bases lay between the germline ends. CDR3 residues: CASSAWGEQFF. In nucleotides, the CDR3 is TGTGCCAGCTCCGCCTGGGGCGAGCAGTTCTTC.

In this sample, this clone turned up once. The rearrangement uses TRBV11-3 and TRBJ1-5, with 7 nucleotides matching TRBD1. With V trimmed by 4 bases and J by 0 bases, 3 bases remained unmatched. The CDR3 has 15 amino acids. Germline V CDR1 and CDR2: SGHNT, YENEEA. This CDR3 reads CASSSRQGSNQPQHF. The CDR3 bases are TGTGCCAGCAGCTCCAGACAGGGTAGCAATCAGCCCCAGCATTTT.

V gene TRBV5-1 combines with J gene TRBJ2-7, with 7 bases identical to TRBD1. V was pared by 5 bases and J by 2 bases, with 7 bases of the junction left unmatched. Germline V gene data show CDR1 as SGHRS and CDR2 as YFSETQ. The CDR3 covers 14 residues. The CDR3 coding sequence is TGCGCCAGCAGTTGGGACAGTTTCACCTACGAGCAGTACTTC. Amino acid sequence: CASSWDSFTYEQYF.

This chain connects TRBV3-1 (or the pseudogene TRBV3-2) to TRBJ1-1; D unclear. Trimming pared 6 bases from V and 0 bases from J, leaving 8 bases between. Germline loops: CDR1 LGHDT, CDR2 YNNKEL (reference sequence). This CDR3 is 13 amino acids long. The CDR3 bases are TGTGCCAGCAGTCTGTCGATGAACACTGAAGCTTTCTTT. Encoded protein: CASSLSMNTEAFF.

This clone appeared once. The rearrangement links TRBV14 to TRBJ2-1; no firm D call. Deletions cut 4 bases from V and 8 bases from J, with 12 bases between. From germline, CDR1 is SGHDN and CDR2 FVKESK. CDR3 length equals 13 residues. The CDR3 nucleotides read TGTGCCAGCAGCCGCCCCGAGTCCTATGAGCAGTTCTTC. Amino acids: CASSRPESYEQFF.

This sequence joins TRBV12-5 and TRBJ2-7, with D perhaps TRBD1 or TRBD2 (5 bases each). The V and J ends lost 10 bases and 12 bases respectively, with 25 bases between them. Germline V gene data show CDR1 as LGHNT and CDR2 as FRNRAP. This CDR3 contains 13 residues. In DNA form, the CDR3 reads TGTGCTATCCAAACCGGGACGGGGAAGCGTTGGTACTTC. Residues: CAIQTGTGKRWYF.

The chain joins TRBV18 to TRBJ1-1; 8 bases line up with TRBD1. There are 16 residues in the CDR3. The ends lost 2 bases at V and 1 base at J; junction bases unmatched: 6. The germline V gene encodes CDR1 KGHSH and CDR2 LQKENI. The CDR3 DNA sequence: TGTGCCAGCTCACCAACAACAGGGGGTGGGAACACTGAAGCTTTCTTT. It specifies CASSPTTGGGNTEAFF.

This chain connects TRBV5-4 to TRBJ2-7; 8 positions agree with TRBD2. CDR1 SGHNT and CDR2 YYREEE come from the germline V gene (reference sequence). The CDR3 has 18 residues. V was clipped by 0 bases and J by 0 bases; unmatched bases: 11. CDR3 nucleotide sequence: TGTGCCAGCAGCTTGGGCGCTCGGGGGGGGGAAAGCTCCTACGAGCAGTACTTC. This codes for CASSLGARGGESSYEQYF.

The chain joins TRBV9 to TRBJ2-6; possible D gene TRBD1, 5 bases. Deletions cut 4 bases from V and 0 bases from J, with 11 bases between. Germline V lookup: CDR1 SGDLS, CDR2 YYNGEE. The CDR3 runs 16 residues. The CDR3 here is CASSPSGFSGANVLTF. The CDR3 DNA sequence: TGTGCCAGCAGCCCCTCAGGGTTCTCTGGGGCCAACGTCCTGACTTTC.

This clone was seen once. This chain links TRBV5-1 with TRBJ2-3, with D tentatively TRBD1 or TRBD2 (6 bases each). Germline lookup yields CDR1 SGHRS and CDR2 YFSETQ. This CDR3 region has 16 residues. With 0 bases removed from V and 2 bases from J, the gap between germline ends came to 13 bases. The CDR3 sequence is CASSLDVGGHTDTQYF. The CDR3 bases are TGCGCCAGCAGCTTGGACGTGGGGGGACACACAGATACGCAGTATTTT.

The CDR3 DNA sequence: TGTGCCAGCAGCGCCACAGGGGGATCTGGAAACACCATATATTTT. As protein: CASSATGGSGNTIYF. The V and J genes are TRBV3-1 (or the pseudogene TRBV3-2) and TRBJ1-3; 8 positions agree with TRBD1. Germline CDR1 reads LGHDT; CDR2 reads YNNKEL (reference sequence). The length of the CDR3 is 15 residues. With V trimmed by 5 bases and J by 1 base, 4 bases remained unmatched.

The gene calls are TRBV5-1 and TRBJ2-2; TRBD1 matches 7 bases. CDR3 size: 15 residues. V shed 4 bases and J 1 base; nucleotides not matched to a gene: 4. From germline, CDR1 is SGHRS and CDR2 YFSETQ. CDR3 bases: TGCGCCAGCAGCATGGGACAGCTGAACACCGGGGAGCTGTTTTTT. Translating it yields CASSMGQLNTGELFF. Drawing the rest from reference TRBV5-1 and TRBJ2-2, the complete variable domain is KAGVTQTPRYLIKTRGQQVTLSCSPISGHRSVSWYQQTPGQGLQFLFEYFSETQRNKGNFPGRFSGRQFSNSRSEMNVSTLELGDSALYLCASSMGQLNTGELFFGEGSRLTVL.

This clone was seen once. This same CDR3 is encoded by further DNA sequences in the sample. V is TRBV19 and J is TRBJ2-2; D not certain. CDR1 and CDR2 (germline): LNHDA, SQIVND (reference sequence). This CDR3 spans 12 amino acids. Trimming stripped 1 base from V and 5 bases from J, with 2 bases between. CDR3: CASSIGTGELFF. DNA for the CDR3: TGTGCCAGTAGTATAGGAACCGGGGAGCTGTTTTTT.

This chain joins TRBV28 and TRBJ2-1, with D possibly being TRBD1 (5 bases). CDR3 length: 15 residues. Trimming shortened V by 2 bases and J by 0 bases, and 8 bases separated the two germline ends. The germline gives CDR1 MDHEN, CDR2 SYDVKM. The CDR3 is CASSLDSLSYNEQFF. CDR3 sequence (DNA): TGTGCCAGCAGTTTAGACAGCCTCTCCTACAATGAGCAGTTCTTC.

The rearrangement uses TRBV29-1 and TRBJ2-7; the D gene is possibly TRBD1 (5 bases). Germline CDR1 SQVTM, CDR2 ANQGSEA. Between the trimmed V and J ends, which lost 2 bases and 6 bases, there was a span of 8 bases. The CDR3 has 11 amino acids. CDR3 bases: TGCAGCGTTGAATCCAGGGCCGAGCAGTACTTC. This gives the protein CSVESRAEQYF.

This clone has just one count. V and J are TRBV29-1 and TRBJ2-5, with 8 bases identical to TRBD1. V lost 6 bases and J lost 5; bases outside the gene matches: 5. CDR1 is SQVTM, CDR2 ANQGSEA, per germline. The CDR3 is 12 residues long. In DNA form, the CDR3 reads TGCAGCGTCGACAGGGGTGGGGAGACCCAGTACTTC. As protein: CSVDRGGETQYF.

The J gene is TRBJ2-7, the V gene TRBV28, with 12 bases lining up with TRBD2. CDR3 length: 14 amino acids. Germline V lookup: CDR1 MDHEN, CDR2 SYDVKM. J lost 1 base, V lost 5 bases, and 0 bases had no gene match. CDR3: CASSGTSGSYEQYF. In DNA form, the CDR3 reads TGTGCCAGCAGTGGGACTAGCGGGTCCTACGAGCAGTACTTC.